The 5 T cell receptor beta chains below all came from one sample that was sequenced in a study of metastatic and nonmetastatic thyroid tumors. TCRdb reanalyzed the PCR reads via MiXCR. This table holds approximately 20,000 clones, about 15% found once. There were no patients who had received any treatment before thyroid surgery. Sequenced material: tumor tissue. The receptors stem from a female donor with papillary thyroid cancer or a benign thyroid nodule (not recorded which). Some clones in this sample may be carry-over from other donors' samples.

The chain combines TRBV6-1 with TRBJ2-2, with 12 bases aligning to TRBD2. The CDR3 consists of 15 residues. Trimming cost V 5 bases and J 6 bases; bases outside gene matches: 4. Germline lookup yields CDR1 MNHNS and CDR2 SASEGT. CDR3 bases: TGTGCCAGCAGTCCTCTAGCGGGAGGGCCCGGGGAGCTGTTTTTT. Translated, it gives CASSPLAGGPGELFF.

This clone was seen ten or more times. The chain combines TRBV7-3 with TRBJ2-3, with 9 bases identical to TRBD2. CDR3 length: 16 residues. Germline assignment: CDR1 SGHTA and CDR2 FQGTGA. J lost 5 bases, V lost 6 bases, and 12 bases had no gene match. For the CDR3, the DNA is TGTGCCAGCAGTTTCTCAAGCGGGGGGCTTGGAGATACGCAGTATTTT. This gives the protein CASSFSSGGLGDTQYF.

This rearrangement joins TRBV28 to TRBJ2-1; D remains ambiguous. The CDR3 is 12 amino acids. Germline CDR1 is MDHEN and CDR2 is SYDVKM. Trimming stripped 8 bases from V and 6 bases from J, with 11 bases between. The CDR3 loop is CASLSQSNEQFF. The DNA of the CDR3 is TGTGCCAGCTTATCACAGAGCAATGAGCAGTTCTTC.

The chain combines TRBV30 with TRBJ2-3, with D perhaps assigned TRBD1 or TRBD2 (5 bases each). V lost 5 bases and J 2 bases, leaving 11 bases between the germline ends. The CDR3 loop spans 13 amino acids. Germline V gives CDR1 GTSNPN, CDR2 SVGIG (reference sequence). The CDR3 sequence is CAWCQGDTDTQYF. The CDR3 nucleotides are TGTGCCTGGTGCCAGGGAGACACAGATACGCAGTATTTT.

This clone was seen many times. The CDR3 region is CSAKPSAPYQPQHF. Written as DNA, the CDR3 is TGCAGTGCAAAGCCTTCAGCGCCCTATCAGCCCCAGCATTTT. This chain connects TRBV20-1 to TRBJ1-5; D not certain. There are 14 residues in the CDR3. Trimming took 6 bases from V and 5 from J, leaving 17 bases between them. Per germline, CDR1 DFQATT and CDR2 SNEGSKA (reference sequence).